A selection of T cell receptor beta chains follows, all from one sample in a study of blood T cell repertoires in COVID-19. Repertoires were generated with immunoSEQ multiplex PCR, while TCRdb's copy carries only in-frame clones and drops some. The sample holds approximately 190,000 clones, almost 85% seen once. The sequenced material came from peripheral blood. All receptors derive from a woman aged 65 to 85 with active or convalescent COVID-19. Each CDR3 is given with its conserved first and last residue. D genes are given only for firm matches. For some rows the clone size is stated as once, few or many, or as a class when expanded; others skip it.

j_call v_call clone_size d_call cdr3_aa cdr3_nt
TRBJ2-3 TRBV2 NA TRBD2 CASSEGLATLGTDTQYF TGTGCCAGCAGTGAGGGACTAGCGACCTTAGGCACAGATACGCAGTATTTT
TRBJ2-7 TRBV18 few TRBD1 CASSSQGVPGEQYF TGTGCCAGCTCGTCTCAGGGGGTCCCGGGGGAGCAGTACTTC
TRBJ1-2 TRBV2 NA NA CASSEARALIGYTF TGTGCCAGCAGTGAAGCGAGAGCGTTGATCGGCTACACCTTC
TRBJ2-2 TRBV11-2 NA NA CASSLTQATGELFF TGTGCCAGCAGTCTTACTCAGGCCACCGGGGAGCTGTTTTTT
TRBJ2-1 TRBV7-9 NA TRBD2 CASSSLAGVNEQFF TGTGCCAGCAGCTCACTAGCGGGAGTTAATGAGCAGTTCTTC
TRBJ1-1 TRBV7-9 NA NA CASSSSDNTEAFF TGTGCCAGCAGCTCGTCAGATAACACTGAAGCTTTCTTT
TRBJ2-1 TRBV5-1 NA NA CATKGGSGVRNEQFF TGCGCCACCAAGGGAGGGTCAGGGGTTCGAAATGAGCAGTTCTTC
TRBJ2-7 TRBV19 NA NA CASSIAYRHPLYEQYF TGTGCCAGTAGTATAGCGTACAGGCACCCACTCTACGAGCAGTACTTC
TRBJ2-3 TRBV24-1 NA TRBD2 CATSEGGRATDTQYF TGTGCCACCAGTGAGGGCGGGAGGGCCACAGATACGCAGTATTTT
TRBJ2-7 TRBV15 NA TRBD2 CATPGTSGTYEQYF TGTGCCACCCCCGGGACTAGCGGCACCTACGAGCAGTACTTC
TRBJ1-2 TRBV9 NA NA CASRSGVGYTF TGTGCCAGCAGATCGGGGGTCGGCTACACCTTC
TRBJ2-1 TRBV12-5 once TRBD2 CASGPRTRGEQFF TGTGCTAGTGGCCCCCGGACTAGAGGTGAGCAGTTCTTC
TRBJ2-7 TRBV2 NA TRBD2 CATGEGGLPYEQYF TGTGCCACCGGAGAGGGAGGGTTACCCTACGAGCAGTACTTC
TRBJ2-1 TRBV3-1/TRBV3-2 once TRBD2 CASSRAGTSGTNEQFF TGTGCCAGCAGCCGAGCCGGGACTAGCGGGACCAATGAGCAGTTCTTC
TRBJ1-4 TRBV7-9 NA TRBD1 CASSLQGFGEKLFF TGTGCCAGCAGCCTACAGGGGTTTGGGGAAAAACTGTTTTTT
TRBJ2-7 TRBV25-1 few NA CASSGGVASSYEQYF TGTGCCAGCAGTGGGGGAGTAGCCAGCTCCTACGAGCAGTACTTC
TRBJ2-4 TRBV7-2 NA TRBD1 CASSRIQGNIQYF TGTGCCAGCAGCCGAATACAGGGGAACATTCAGTACTTC
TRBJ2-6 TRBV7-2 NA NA CASPTGTSAGANVLTF TGTGCCAGCCCCACTGGGACTTCCGCTGGGGCCAACGTCCTGACTTTC
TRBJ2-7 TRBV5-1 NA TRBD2 CASSTFRGGTSSYEQYF TGCGCCAGCAGCACCTTCCGGGGGGGCACGTCCTCCTACGAGCAGTACTTC
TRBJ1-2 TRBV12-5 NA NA CASGHSNYGYTF TGTGCTAGTGGTCACAGCAACTATGGCTACACCTTC
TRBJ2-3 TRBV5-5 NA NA CASSPRGARTDTQYF TGTGCCAGCAGCCCCCGTGGGGCACGCACAGATACGCAGTATTTT
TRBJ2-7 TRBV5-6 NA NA CASSPSRQSYEQYF TGTGCCAGCAGCCCATCTAGACAGAGTTACGAGCAGTACTTC
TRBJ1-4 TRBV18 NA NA CASSPRKAKEEKLFF TGTGCCAGCTCACCACGGAAAGCTAAGGAGGAAAAACTGTTTTTT
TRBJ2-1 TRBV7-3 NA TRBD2 CASSLNPAGRYNEQFF TGTGCCAGCAGCTTAAACCCAGCGGGGAGGTACAATGAGCAGTTCTTC
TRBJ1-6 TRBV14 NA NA CASSQQGMGNSPLHF TGTGCCAGCAGCCAACAGGGGATGGGGAATTCACCCCTCCACTTT